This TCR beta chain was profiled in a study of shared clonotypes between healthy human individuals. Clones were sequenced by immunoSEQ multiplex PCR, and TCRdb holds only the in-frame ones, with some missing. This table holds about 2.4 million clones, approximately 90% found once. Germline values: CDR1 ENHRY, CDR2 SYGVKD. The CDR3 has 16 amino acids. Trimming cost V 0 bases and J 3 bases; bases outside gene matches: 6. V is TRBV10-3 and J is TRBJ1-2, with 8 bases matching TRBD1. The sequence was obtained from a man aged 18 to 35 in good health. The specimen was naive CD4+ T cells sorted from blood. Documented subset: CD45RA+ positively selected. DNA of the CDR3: TGTGCCATCAGTGAGTCTGCGCAGGGGGCCTACTATGGCTACACCTTC. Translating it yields CAISESAQGAYYGYTF.